This TCR beta chain was documented in a study of control samples from healthy donors and cancer patients. Clones were read by immunoSEQ multiplex PCR, and TCRdb kept only the in-frame ones, dropping some. This sample has over 100,000 clones, with just over 90% found just once. The CDR3 is 13 amino acids. In germline, CDR1 is SGHDT, CDR2 YYEEEE. Trimming cost V 10 bases and J 0 bases, with 13 bases left between them. Sequenced sample: blood. This sequence was found in a human donor in good health. The donor label of this sample is uncertain. The chain links TRBV5-6 to TRBJ1-1; a possible D gene is TRBD1 (5 bases). CDR3 DNA sequence: TGTGCCTTTGGACAACAGATGAACACTGAAGCTTTCTTT. Residues: CAFGQQMNTEAFF.